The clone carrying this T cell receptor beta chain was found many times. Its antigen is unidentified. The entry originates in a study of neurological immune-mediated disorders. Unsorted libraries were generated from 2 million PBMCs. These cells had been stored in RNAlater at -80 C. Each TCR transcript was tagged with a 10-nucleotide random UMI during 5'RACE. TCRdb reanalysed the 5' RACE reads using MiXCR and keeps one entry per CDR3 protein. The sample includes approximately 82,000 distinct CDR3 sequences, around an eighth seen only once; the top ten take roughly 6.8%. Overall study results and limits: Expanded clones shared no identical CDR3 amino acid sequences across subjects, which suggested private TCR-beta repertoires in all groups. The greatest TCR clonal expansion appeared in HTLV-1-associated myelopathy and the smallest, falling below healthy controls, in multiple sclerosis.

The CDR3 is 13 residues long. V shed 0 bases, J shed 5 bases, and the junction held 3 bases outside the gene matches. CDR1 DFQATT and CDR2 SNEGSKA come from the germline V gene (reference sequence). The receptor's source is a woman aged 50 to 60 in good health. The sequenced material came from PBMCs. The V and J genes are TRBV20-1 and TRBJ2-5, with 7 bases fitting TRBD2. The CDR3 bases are TGCAGTGCTAGAGATGTGGGGGGGGAGACCCAGTACTTC. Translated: CSARDVGGETQYF.